This T cell receptor (beta chain) appears in the sequencing data of a study of blood T cell repertoires in COVID-19. Germline CDR1 and CDR2: MNHEY and SMNVEV (reference sequence). The J segment lost 2 bases and the V segment lost 5 bases, leaving 7 bases of the junction unmatched. This CDR3 has 16 amino acids. Clones were read by immunoSEQ multiplex PCR, and TCRdb kept only the in-frame ones, dropping some. The table records about 340,000 clones, roughly 90% of them present only once. Sequencing was performed on PBMCs or T cells enriched from blood (not recorded which). This clonotype originated in a woman in her 30s who had recovered from COVID-19. The chain carries TRBV27 and TRBJ2-3; 10 nucleotides agree with TRBD2. The CDR3 nucleotides are TGTGCCAGCAGTCCTTTAGCGGGGGGCTTCACAGATACGCAGTATTTT. Amino acids: CASSPLAGGFTDTQYF.